The rows below give T cell receptor beta chains drawn from one sample of a study of T cell responses to AZD1222 COVID-19 vaccine. Sequencing was performed with immunoSEQ multiplex PCR; in TCRdb, only in-frame clones are kept and a portion is missing. Of more than 150,000 clones in the sample, 90% to 95% were seen once. The sequencing here drew on peripheral blood, taken 28 days after the second AZD1222 dose. The receptors were gathered from an adult who received the AZD1222 COVID-19 vaccine. Both conserved end residues are part of each CDR3.

TRBV6-5 CASSYSTNWGTEAFF
TRBV28 CASRGDGPRTELDKLFF
TRBV5-5 CASSLGQSTEAFF
TRBV3-1/TRBV3-2 CASSQAGPSYEQYF
TRBV5-6 CASSFGGAGGYTF
TRBV6-1 CASSDPGLNLAYEQYF
TRBV27 CASSSQGKEAFF
TRBV11-2 CASSTRGTGEPSNYGYTF
TRBV13 CASSRQGEGNTEAFF
TRBV19 CASSNLGTSQETQYF
TRBV1 CTSSQSGQRNTEAFF
TRBV19 CASSLREGSNQPQHF
TRBV28 CASSFGGVDGIYSNQPQHF
TRBV28 CASISGRNTEAFF
TRBV29-1 CSVGGTGTEAFF
TRBV28 CASTGAGQFNEKLFF
TRBV27 CASSFRQGDQPQHF
TRBV2 CASSEARGTGVRRDF
TRBV7-3 CASARSGGNTEAFF
TRBV9 CASSVAGNEQFF
TRBV7-8 CASSLALYGGGYTF
TRBV5-8 CASSFTGPATNEKLFF
TRBV2 CASRGANEKLFF
TRBV30 CAWSSSGWADTEAFF
TRBV7-2 CASIRTSTFTGELFF
TRBV7-2 CASSSTGVGGNTIYF
TRBV11-2 CASSLQRSGGPPYNEQFF
TRBV6-1 CASSSTRNEKLFF
TRBV3-1/TRBV3-2 CASRKKGTGLYYGYTF
TRBV5-3 CARSFNSGLAGDGRIRYF
TRBV7-9 CASSFGPTAQTQYF
TRBV7-4 CASSPQPGGKNYGYTF
TRBV7-9 CASSFLGQADGYTF
TRBV7-6 CASSPYSILMRSTDTQYF
TRBV5-1 CASRQPGQGGGNTIYF
TRBV7-9 CASSLIQAFF
TRBV4-2 CASSQDKGVAEAFF